The 14 T cell receptor beta chains below were found in one sample sequenced in a study of CD8 T cells in ankylosing spondylitis. One entry per CDR3 protein results from TCRdb running MiXCR on the 5' RACE reads. The repertoire holds some 130,000 distinct CDR3 sequences, with just under 7.5% as singletons. The source material was blood, either unsorted or a sorted T cell fraction (not recorded which). The origin of the receptors is a female donor with ankylosing spondylitis or in good health (not recorded which).

Only a few counts were recorded for this clonotype. V and J are TRBV13 and TRBJ1-3; D remains ambiguous. Germline V lookup: CDR1 PRHDT, CDR2 FYEKMQ (reference sequence). V gave up 0 bases and J gave up 6 bases, with 15 bases separating them. CDR3 size: 16 residues. CDR3 amino acids: CASSLGLIPGENTIYF. In DNA form, the CDR3 reads TGTGCCAGCAGCTTAGGCCTTATTCCTGGTGAAAACACCATATATTTT.

In its sample, this clonotype was seen many times. This chain uses TRBV6-5 with TRBJ2-7, with unresolved D. The CDR3 runs 15 residues. The V and J ends lost 6 bases and 0 bases respectively, with 15 bases between them. CDR1 and CDR2 (germline): MNHEY, SVGAGI. CDR3 nucleotides: TGTGCCAGCAGGCCACAGAGGAAGAGCTCCTACGAGCAGTACTTC. It yields the protein CASRPQRKSSYEQYF.

This clonotype was picked up many times. The rearrangement joins TRBV12-3 or TRBV12-4 to TRBJ1-3; D unclear. V lost 3 bases to trimming and J lost 4 bases, with 7 bases between them. The CDR3 sequence is 13 residues long. The CDR3 sequence: CASSFAVGNTIYF. DNA of the CDR3: TGTGCCAGCAGTTTCGCTGTCGGAAACACCATATATTTT.

This clonotype has a count of ten or more. This rearrangement joins TRBV7-3 to TRBJ2-3; TRBD2 might be the D (6 bases). The length of the CDR3 is 15 residues. The V gene's germline CDR1 is SGHTA and CDR2 FQGTGA. Trimming took off 1 base at V and 4 bases at J, with 12 bases between the two ends. The CDR3 nucleotides read TGTGCCAGCAGCTTAATCGGGGGATGGGCAGATACGCAGTATTTT. It codes for CASSLIGGWADTQYF.

This clonotype has ten or more counts. The genes are TRBV5-1 and TRBJ1-6; no firm D call. Germline V gives CDR1 SGHRS, CDR2 YFSETQ. V was pared by 4 bases and J by 7 bases, with 15 bases between. The CDR3 spans 15 residues. The CDR3 DNA reads TGCGCCAGCAGCGTCGGGCCCGGTAGGAATTCACCCCTCCACTTT. Translated: CASSVGPGRNSPLHF.

The chain couples TRBV7-2 to TRBJ2-5; 8 positions match TRBD1. Germline lookup yields CDR1 SGHTA and CDR2 FQGNSA. Trimming removed 1 base from V and 0 bases from J; junction bases left unmatched: 4. The CDR3 runs 16 residues. DNA of the CDR3: TGTGCCAGCAGCTTAGGACAGGGGTTCTACCAAGAGACCCAGTACTTC. Translating it yields CASSLGQGFYQETQYF.

This clonotype was picked up many times. This chain uses TRBV6-5 with TRBJ2-5; perhaps D is TRBD1 or TRBD2 (5 bases each). The V gene lost 0 bases and the J gene lost 6 bases, with 14 bases spanning the gap. Per germline, CDR1 MNHEY and CDR2 SVGAGI. The CDR3 runs to 15 residues. The CDR3 nucleotides are TGTGCCAGCAGTTACTCGACCGGGACGGAAAAGACCCAGTACTTC. Translated: CASSYSTGTEKTQYF.

This clonotype showed up many times. The rearrangement uses TRBV6-1 and TRBJ2-3; no clear D. The germline V gene encodes CDR1 MNHNS and CDR2 SASEGT. The CDR3 loop spans 15 amino acids. The V and J ends lost 1 base and 6 bases respectively, with 14 bases between them. CDR3 protein: CASSEDAFSPDTQYF. Written as DNA, the CDR3 is TGTGCCAGCAGTGAAGATGCTTTCTCCCCCGATACGCAGTATTTT.

This clonotype was seen at least ten times. CDR3 bases: TGCGCCAGCAGCTTGGTGGACGACAACGACACTGAAGCTTTCTTT. Protein sequence: CASSLVDDNDTEAFF. The V call is TRBV5-1, the J call TRBJ1-1; D is unresolved. Trimming cost V 0 bases and J 3 bases, with 12 bases left between them. Germline V gene data show CDR1 as SGHRS and CDR2 as YFSETQ. The length of the CDR3 is 15 residues.

This clonotype has a count of ten or more. The chain is built from TRBV4-2 and TRBJ1-5; D perhaps matches TRBD1 (5 bases). The CDR3 length is 15 residues. The germline V gene encodes CDR1 LGHNA and CDR2 YNFKEQ. V was pared by 1 base and J by 4 bases, with 11 bases between. CDR3 in amino acids: CASSQVLGQNQPQHF. CDR3 DNA sequence: TGTGCCAGCAGCCAAGTCCTGGGGCAAAATCAGCCCCAGCATTTT.

In its sample, this clonotype was seen many times. The CDR3 sequence is CASMAWDPGNTIYF. CDR3 sequence (DNA): TGTGCCAGCATGGCGTGGGATCCTGGAAACACCATATATTTT. The chain combines TRBV6-1 with TRBJ1-3; no clear D. This CDR3 is built from 14 residues. V was pared by 7 bases and J by 2 bases, with 12 bases between. CDR1 and CDR2 (germline): MNHNS, SASEGT.

Many counts were recorded for this clonotype. The chain employs TRBV7-2 and TRBJ2-7; D unclear. Per the germline V gene, CDR1 is SGHTA and CDR2 is FQGNSA. CDR3 length: 13 amino acids. The V and J ends lost 7 bases and 0 bases respectively, with 10 bases between them. In DNA, the CDR3 is TGTGCCAGCAACCATGCCTTCTCCTACGAGCAGTACTTC. Its protein is CASNHAFSYEQYF. The complete variable domain, with remaining parts taken from reference TRBV7-2 and TRBJ2-7, reads GAGVSQSPSNKVTEKGKDVELRCDPISGHTALYWYRQSLGQGLEFLIYFQGNSAPDKSGLPSDRFSAERTGGSVSTLTIQRTQQEDSAVYLCASNHAFSYEQYFGPGTRLTVT.

This clonotype was recorded many times. The chain is built from TRBV29-1 and TRBJ1-2; tentatively, D is TRBD1 (6 bases). This CDR3 is 18 amino acids long. V lost 2 bases and J 8 bases, leaving 30 bases between the germline ends. Germline CDR1 reads SQVTM; CDR2 reads ANQGSEA. Here the CDR3 reads CSVESPYTLGAPDWGYTF. The CDR3 DNA reads TGCAGCGTTGAAAGCCCCTACACCTTGGGGGCCCCGGACTGGGGCTACACCTTC.

In this sample, this clonotype turned up many times. This chain joins TRBV7-9 and TRBJ2-3; D is undetermined. The CDR3 has 13 amino acids. V dropped 5 bases and J dropped 4 bases, with 10 bases sitting between them. The V gene's germline CDR1 is SEHNR and CDR2 FQNEAQ (reference sequence). The CDR3 loop is CASSLDNPDTQYF. The CDR3 nucleotides are TGTGCCAGCAGCCTCGACAACCCAGATACGCAGTATTTT.